This TCR beta chain is from a study of cytomegalovirus exposure and HLA in healthy donors (TCRdb year 2017). The study in broad terms: An earlier analysis of 550 to 700 of the donors reported more than 250 Gb of sequence data and 100 million to 140 million unique TCR beta sequences from around 200 million T cells. Around 300 gigabases of sequencing data and tens of millions of unique TCR sequences were included in an early release covering about 700 HLA-typed donors. Among the approximately 400 genotyped donors, around 81% belonged to the genetic ancestry cluster associated with self-reported Caucasian donors. The study aimed to test whether cataloging public T cell receptors could reveal signatures of past pathogen exposure. The T cell repertoires of around 670 subjects were profiled by immunosequencing and related to cytomegalovirus serostatus. A separate validation cohort of roughly 110 different subjects was used in addition to the roughly 700-subject first cohort. The study combined high-throughput TCR immunosequencing, statistical association of individual TCRs with disease status, and machine learning to predict cytomegalovirus infection status. In a later analysis, previously published TCR beta repertoires from 500 to 750 donors were re-analyzed and high-resolution HLA genotyping was added so that TCR occurrence patterns could be studied. The later analysis used no new phenotypic data to find candidate immune exposures, relying instead on TCR beta sequences and their occurrence across donors. An earlier analysis of 587 of the donors applied high-throughput TCR beta sequencing to assess whether each TCR beta V gene segment acted as functional or pseudogenic. Donor age, sex, ethnicity and CMV serostatus were compiled together with the repertoire data. A later genetic analysis took genome-wide SNP genotypes for about 65% of the 666 donors and used that subset as a discovery cohort. Every discovery cohort repertoire had been produced on one sequencing platform. HLA typing covered class I and class II loci at four-digit resolution. The number of donors typed differed by locus, with about 629-640 for A, B, C, DRB1 and DQB1, roughly 520 for DQA1, about 610 for DPA1, and about 450 for DPB1. Roughly five DR-DQ haplotypes were treated as single units for association and clustering because of strong linkage in the cohort. On average, over 200,000 unique TCR beta nucleotide sequences were sequenced per donor among about 400 genotyped donors of the cohort, with roughly a sixth of those sequences being non-productive. What the research found in general, with its limitations: Because HLA typing was unavailable for some donors at each locus, only the typed subset was used in association tests. The study gave a list of 150 to 200 TCR beta chains associated with cytomegalovirus. In a later analysis, most CMV-associated TCR beta chains were found to appear HLA-restricted, with HLA associations seemingly driven largely by CMV exposure. A further reported finding was that TCR beta sequences accurately predicted the HLA-A and HLA-B alleles for most subjects in the first cohort. Several of the top co-occurrence clusters appeared to be linked to parvovirus B19, influenza, CMV and Epstein-Barr virus, according to a later analysis. Presence/absence analyses assumed roughly uniform sequencing depth across donors, an assumption that may not hold. In a later analysis, HLA-associated TCR beta chains were found to be more clonally expanded and to have lower generation probabilities than equally common non-associated chains. In a later genetic analysis, fewer N-insertions in productive TCRs were reported among donors in an Asian-associated ancestry cluster than the approximately 710-donor mean. V-gene and J-gene trimming of TCR beta chains was associated with a missense DCLRE1C variant in a later genetic analysis, and the association was replicated in an independent cohort. In a later analysis, TCR association rates were found to vary across HLA loci, with the most associated TCRs seen for DRB1 alleles and the fewest for HLA-C alleles. Broadly in line with IMGT annotations, most TCR beta V segments showed up in productive rearrangements about 90% or about 30% of the time in an earlier analysis of a few hundred of the donors. It was suggested by the authors that the approach could potentially be generalized to other disease states and immunological phenotypes. Strong co-occurrence of HLA alleles, especially DR and DQ, made assigning TCR associations to individual alleles difficult. A group of highly shared sequence variants was considered likely to be a technical artifact of the sequencing pipeline. A later analysis associated 16,951 TCR beta sequences with specific HLA alleles at a false discovery rate of 0.05. Because counts were too low, about 17 rarely observed V segments, including chromosome 9 orphons, were excluded from the earlier analysis of several hundred of the donors. Cytomegalovirus status was reported to be diagnosed by the classifier with high specificity and sensitivity in both the original and validation cohorts. Immune exposure information for the cohort was limited to CMV serostatus. Most TCR sequences were seen in very few donors, while some public TCRs were found in many individuals. This cohort had only TCR beta chains sequenced, and the lack of alpha or paired-chain data limited which features could be detected. In vitro tests confirmed that three of the cytomegalovirus-associated TCR beta chains recognize cytomegalovirus antigens. The 87-base-pair reads could not distinguish some IMGT-functional V segments, including TRBV6-2 and TRBV6-3, so those segments were excluded. Linkage disequilibrium might explain the correlated functional status among segregating V segments, but an unknown experimental factor could not be excluded.

Via the germline V gene, CDR1 is SGHRS and CDR2 YFSETQ. There are 14 amino acids in the CDR3, from cysteine to phenylalanine inclusive. The sequence is cut down to CDR3 DNA, 42 bases in frame from base 1. V lost 2 bases and J lost 9 bases; the stretch between them is 15 bases long. The cohort was made up of about 610 healthy bone marrow donors. Cohort members were all nominally healthy when sampled, although unrecorded immune exposures were likely present. The donor was CMV seronegative and belonged to the group of under 400 seronegative cohort members. A peripheral blood sample was provided by each donor, and peripheral blood mononuclear cells were used for TCR beta sequencing. Genomic DNA extraction from the blood cell samples was performed with the Qiagen DNeasy Blood Extraction Kit. The library was produced with the immunoSEQ multiplex PCR assay. The multiplex PCR relied on a mix of 60 forward primers for TCR Vbeta segments and 13 reverse primers for TCR Jbeta segments. The CDR3 region of rearranged TCR beta genes was amplified from genomic DNA with a multiplex PCR assay. The amplified TCR beta libraries were sequenced on the Illumina HiSeq System as 87-base-pair reads. The source study handled its data this way. A later analysis tallied some 79 million unique TCR beta chains across the 650 to 750 repertoires, and about 12 million of those chains were shared by two or more donors. Raw reads were error-corrected and collapsed into unique sequences with a nearest-neighbor algorithm that merged closely related sequences to remove PCR and sequencing errors. V, D and J gene segments were assigned by aligning CDR3 sequences to IMGT reference sequences. For a sequence to be retained, a match of at least six nucleotides was required to both a V gene segment and a J gene segment. A rearrangement was called productive if the CDR3 had no stop codons and remained in frame with V and J, and every other rearrangement was called non-productive. Following IMGT convention, CDR3 was defined as the stretch from the second conserved V-encoded cysteine to the conserved J-encoded phenylalanine. The earlier analysis of approximately 500 of the donors excluded sequences that lacked an unambiguous match to a single V gene segment. In an earlier analysis of a few hundred of the donors, V segments were called functional above 56.7% productive rearrangements and were called segregating when the between-donor standard deviation exceeded 5%. A statistical classification framework was built for diagnosing cytomegalovirus status from the catalog of TCR beta chain sequences. V and J gene assignment, in a later analysis, came from comparing TCR nucleotide sequences with IMGT/GENE-DB human TR gene sequences. A later analysis assigned CDR3 sequences and most-parsimonious VDJ recombination scenarios with the TCRdist pipeline. In a later analysis, each TCR beta chain was defined by its CDR3 amino acid sequence together with its V-gene family, and reads without a unique V-gene family were excluded. A later analysis removed 450 to 600 highly shared, low-generation-probability nucleotide sequences to deal with suspected cross-contamination and a sequencing artifact. In a later analysis, a clonal expansion index for each public chain was calculated from normalized within-repertoire ranks of inferred template counts. A later analysis computed generation probabilities with a VDJ recombination model fitted to out-of-frame rearrangements, and checked the results against IGoR. In a later analysis, hypergeometric tests were used to score TCR-TCR, TCR-HLA and TCR-CMV co-occurrence, with a repertoire-size bias correction applied to TCR pairs. To estimate false discovery rates, a later analysis permuted the HLA or CMV assignments 20 times. A later analysis grouped co-occurring TCRs with DBSCAN, adding TCRdist sequence similarity when clustering within HLA-allele-positive subsets. Repertoires with fewer than 30,000 or more than 120,000 public chains were left out of co-occurrence clustering, as were about 5 repertoires with anomalous nucleotide sharing. Entries here come from immuneACCESS through TCRdb and include only in-frame sequences with V and J called. Some clones fail to appear in such tables; in the studies checked, an unresolved V gene covers under half of the shortfall, and the cause of the remainder is unknown. From that table come the V and J calls and clone size; the DNA was used to work out D and trimming. In all, the sample holds 200,000 to 250,000 clones, and just over 75% of those were seen once. The ten largest clones represent 0.6% to 0.65% of the sample.

Comment on this clone: This receptor's antigen is unknown. Per-base qualities were not stored, and no clone one base away is much larger.

The chain joins TRBV5-1 to TRBJ2-1; the best D guess is TRBD1, with 6 bases matching. Sample: PBMCs. The sequence derives from a man aged 18 to 30 in good health and CMV-seronegative. The nucleotides read TGCGCCAGCAGCTTTGGCCAGGGGCAGGGTGAGCAGTTCTTC. It encodes CASSFGQGQGEQFF. Where the CDR3 stops, the reference TRBV5-1 and TRBJ2-1 genes take over; the full variable domain is KAGVTQTPRYLIKTRGQQVTLSCSPISGHRSVSWYQQTPGQGLQFLFEYFSETQRNKGNFPGRFSGRQFSNSRSEMNVSTLELGDSALYLCASSFGQGQGEQFFGPGTRLTVL.